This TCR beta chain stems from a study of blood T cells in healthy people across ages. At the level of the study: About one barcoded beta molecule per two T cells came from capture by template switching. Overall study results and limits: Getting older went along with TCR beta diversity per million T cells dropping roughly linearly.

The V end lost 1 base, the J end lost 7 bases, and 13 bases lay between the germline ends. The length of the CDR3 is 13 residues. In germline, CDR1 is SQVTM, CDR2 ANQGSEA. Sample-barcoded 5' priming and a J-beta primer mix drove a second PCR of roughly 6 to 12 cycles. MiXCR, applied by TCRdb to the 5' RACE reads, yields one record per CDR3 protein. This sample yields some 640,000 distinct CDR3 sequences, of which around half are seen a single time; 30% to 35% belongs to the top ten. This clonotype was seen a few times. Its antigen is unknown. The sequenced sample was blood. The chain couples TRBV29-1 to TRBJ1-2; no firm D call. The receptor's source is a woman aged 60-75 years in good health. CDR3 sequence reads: CSVEVRSRSGYTF. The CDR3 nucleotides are TGCAGCGTTGAAGTCAGGTCTAGAAGTGGCTACACCTTC.